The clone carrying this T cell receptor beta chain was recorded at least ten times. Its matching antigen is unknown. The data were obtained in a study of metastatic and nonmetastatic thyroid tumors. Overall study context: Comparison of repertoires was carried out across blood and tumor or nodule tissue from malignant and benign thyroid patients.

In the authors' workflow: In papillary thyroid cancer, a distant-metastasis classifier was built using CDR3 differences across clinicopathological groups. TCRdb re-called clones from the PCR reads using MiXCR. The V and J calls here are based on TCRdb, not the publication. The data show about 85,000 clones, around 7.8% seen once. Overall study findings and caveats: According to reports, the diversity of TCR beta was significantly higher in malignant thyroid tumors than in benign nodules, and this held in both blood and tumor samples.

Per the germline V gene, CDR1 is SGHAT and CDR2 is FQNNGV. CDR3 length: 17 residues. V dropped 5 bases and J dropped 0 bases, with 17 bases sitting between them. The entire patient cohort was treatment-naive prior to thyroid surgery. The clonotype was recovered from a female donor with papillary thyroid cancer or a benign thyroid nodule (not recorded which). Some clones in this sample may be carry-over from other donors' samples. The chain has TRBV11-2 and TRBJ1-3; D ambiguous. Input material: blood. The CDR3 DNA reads TGTGCCAGCAGCGTAAGGCGGGTTTCAAGCTCTGGAAACACCATATATTTT. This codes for CASSVRRVSSSGNTIYF.